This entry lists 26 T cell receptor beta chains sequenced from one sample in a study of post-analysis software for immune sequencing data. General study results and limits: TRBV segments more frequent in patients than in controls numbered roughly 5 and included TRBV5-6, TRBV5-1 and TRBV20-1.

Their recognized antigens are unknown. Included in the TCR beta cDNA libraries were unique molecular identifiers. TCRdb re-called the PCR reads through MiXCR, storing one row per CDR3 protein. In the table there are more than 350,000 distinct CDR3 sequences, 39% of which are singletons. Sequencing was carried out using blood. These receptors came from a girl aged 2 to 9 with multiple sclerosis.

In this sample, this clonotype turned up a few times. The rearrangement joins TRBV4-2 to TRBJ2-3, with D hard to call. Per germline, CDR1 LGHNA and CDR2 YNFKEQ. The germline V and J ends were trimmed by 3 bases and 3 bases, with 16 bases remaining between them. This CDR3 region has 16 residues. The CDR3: CASSHPVGFKTDTQYF. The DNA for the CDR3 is TGTGCCAGCAGCCATCCCGTGGGTTTTAAAACAGATACGCAGTATTTT.

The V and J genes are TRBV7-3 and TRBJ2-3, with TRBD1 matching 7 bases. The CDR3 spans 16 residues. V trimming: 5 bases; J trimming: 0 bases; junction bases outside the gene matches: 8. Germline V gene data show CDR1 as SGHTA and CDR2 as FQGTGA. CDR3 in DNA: TGTGCCAGCAGCAGATCCGGGACAGAAAGCACAGATACGCAGTATTTT. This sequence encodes CASSRSGTESTDTQYF.

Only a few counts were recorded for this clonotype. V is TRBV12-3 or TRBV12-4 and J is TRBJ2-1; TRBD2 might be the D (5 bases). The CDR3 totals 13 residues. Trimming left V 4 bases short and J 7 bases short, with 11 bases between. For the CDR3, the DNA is TGTGCCAGCAGTTCCAGGACTGAGAATGAGCAGTTCTTC. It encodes CASSSRTENEQFF.

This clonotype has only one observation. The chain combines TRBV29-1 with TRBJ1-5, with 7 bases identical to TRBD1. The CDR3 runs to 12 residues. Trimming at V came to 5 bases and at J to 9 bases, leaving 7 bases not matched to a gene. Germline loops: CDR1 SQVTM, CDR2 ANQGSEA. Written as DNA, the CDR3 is TGCAGCGTTTGGGACAGCCCCGGGCCCCAGCATTTT. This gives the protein CSVWDSPGPQHF.

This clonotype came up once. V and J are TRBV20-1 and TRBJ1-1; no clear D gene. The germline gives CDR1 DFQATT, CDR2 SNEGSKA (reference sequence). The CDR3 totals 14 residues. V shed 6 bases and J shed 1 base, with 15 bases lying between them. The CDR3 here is CSAPRGRQNTEAFF. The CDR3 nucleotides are TGCAGTGCCCCAAGAGGACGGCAGAACACTGAAGCTTTCTTT.

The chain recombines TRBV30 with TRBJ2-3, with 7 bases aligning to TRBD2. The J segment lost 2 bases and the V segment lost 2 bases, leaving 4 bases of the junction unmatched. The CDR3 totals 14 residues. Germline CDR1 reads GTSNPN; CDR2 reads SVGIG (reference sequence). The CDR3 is CAWSHGTNTDTQYF. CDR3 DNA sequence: TGTGCCTGGAGTCACGGGACTAACACAGATACGCAGTATTTT. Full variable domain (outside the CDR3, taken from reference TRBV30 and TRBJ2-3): SQTIHQWPATLVQPVGSPLSLECTVEGTSNPNLYWYRQAAGRGLQLLFYSVGIGQISSEVPQNLSASRPQDRQFILSSKKLLLSDSGFYLCAWSHGTNTDTQYFGPGTRLTVL.

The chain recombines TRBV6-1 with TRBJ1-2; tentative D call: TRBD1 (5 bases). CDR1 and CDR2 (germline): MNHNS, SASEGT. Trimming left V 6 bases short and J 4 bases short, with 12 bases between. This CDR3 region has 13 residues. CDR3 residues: CASRLTAVYGYTF. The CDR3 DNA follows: TGTGCCAGCAGATTGACAGCAGTCTATGGCTACACCTTC.

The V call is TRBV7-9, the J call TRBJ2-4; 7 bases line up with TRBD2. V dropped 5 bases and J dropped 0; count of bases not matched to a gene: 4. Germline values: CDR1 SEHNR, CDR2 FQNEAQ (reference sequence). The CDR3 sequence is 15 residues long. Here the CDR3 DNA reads TGTGCCAGCAGCCTGAGCGGGGCAGCCAAAAACATTCAGTACTTC. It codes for CASSLSGAAKNIQYF. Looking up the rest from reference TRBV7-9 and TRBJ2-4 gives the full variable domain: DTGVSQNPRHKITKRGQNVTFRCDPISEHNRLYWYRQTLGQGPEFLTYFQNEAQLEKSRLLSDRFSAERPKGSFSTLEIQRTEQGDSAMYLCASSLSGAAKNIQYFGAGTRLSVL.

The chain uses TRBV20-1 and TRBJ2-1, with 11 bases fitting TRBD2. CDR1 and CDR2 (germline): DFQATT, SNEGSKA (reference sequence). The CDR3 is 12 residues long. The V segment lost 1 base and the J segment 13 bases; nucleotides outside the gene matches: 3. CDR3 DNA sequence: TGCAGTGCTAGAGCGACTAGCGGGACTCAGTTCTTC. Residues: CSARATSGTQFF.

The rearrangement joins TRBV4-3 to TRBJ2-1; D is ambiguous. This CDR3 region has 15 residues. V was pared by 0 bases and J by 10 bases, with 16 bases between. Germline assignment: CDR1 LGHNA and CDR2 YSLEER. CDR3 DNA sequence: TGCGCCAGCAGCCAAGATCTAGGCACGCTTAGCGAGCAGTTCTTC. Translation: CASSQDLGTLSEQFF.

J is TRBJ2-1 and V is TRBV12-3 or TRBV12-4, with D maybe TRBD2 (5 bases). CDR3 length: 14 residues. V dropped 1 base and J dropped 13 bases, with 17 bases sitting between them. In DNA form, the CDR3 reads TGTGCCAGCAGTTTAGTCGCTGGTGGGCTAGCACAGTTCTTC. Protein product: CASSLVAGGLAQFF.

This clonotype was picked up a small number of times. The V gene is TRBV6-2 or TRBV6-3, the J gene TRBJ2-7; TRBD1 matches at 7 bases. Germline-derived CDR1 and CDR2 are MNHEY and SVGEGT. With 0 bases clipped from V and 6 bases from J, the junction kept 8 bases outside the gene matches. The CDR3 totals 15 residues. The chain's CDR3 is CASSYSGTALFEQYF. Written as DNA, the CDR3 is TGTGCCAGCAGTTACTCGGGGACAGCTCTGTTCGAGCAGTACTTC.

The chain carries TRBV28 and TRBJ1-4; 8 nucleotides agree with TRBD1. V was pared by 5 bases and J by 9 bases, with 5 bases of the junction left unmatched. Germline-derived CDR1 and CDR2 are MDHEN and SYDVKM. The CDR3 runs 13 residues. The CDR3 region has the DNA TGTGCCAGCAGTCCGGGACAGGAAAAAAAACTGTTTTTT. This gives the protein CASSPGQEKKLFF.

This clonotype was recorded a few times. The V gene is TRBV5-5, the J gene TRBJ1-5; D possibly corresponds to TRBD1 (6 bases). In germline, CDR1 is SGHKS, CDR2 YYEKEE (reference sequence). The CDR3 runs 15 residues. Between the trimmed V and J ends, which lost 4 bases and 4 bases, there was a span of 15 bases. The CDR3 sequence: CASSLSADRNQPQHF. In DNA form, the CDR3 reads TGTGCCAGCAGCCTGAGCGCGGACAGAAATCAGCCCCAGCATTTT.

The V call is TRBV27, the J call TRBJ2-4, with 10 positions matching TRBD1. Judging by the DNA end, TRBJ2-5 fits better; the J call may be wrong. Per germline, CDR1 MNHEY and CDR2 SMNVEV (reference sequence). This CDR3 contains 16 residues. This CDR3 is CASSDFGTGVSETQYF. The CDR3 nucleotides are TGTGCCAGCAGTGATTTCGGGACAGGGGTATCAGAGACCCAGTACTTC.

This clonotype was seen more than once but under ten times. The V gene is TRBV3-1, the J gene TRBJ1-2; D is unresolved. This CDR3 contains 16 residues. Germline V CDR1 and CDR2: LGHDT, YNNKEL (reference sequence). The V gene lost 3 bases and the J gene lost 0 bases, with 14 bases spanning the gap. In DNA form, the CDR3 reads TGTGCCAGCAGCCATCCGTCGGGTTTATCTAACTATGGCTACACCTTC. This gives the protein CASSHPSGLSNYGYTF.

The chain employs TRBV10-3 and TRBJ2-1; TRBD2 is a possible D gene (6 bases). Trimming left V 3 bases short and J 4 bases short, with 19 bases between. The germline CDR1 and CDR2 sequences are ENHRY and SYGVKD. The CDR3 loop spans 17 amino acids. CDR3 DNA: TGTGCCATCAGTGATCCCTCGGGACTCAAAGGGTACAATGAGCAGTTCTTC. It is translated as CAISDPSGLKGYNEQFF.

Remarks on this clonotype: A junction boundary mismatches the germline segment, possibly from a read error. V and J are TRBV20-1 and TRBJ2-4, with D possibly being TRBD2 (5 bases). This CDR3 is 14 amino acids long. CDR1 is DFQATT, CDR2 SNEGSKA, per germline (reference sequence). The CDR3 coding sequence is TGCAGTGCTGTAGACTGGCTAGCCAAAAACGTTCAGTACTTC. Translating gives CSAVDWLAKNVQYF.

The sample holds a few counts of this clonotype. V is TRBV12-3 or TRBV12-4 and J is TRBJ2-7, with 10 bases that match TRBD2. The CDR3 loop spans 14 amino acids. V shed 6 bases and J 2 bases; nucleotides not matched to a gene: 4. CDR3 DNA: TGTGCCAGCAGCACTAGCGGGACTCCCTACGAGCAGTACTTC. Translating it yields CASSTSGTPYEQYF.

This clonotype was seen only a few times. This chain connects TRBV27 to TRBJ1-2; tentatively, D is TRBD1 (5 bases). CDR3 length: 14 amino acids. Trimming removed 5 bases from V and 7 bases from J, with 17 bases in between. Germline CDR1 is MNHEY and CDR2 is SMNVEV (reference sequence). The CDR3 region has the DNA TGTGCCAGCAGTCTCGTCCCCCAGGGCGGTGGCTACACCTTC. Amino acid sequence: CASSLVPQGGGYTF.

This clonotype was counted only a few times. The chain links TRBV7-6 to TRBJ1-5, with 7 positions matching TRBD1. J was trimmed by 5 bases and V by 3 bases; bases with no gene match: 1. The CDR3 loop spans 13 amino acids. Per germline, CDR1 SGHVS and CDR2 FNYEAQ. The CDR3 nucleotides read TGTGCCAGCAGCTTCGACAGGGATCAGCCCCAGCATTTT. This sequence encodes CASSFDRDQPQHF.

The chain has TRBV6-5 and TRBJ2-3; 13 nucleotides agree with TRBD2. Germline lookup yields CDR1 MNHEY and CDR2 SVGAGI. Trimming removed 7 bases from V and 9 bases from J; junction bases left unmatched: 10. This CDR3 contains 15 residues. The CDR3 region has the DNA TGTGCCAGCAAACCACGGACTAGCGGGAGACTAACGCAGTATTTT. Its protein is CASKPRTSGRLTQYF.

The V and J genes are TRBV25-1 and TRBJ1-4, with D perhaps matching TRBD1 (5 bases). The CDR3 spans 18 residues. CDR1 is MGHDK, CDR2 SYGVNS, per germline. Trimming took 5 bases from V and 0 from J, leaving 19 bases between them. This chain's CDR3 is CASSPTFARTTTNEKLFF. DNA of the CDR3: TGTGCCAGCAGTCCAACCTTCGCTAGGACAACAACTAATGAAAAACTGTTTTTT. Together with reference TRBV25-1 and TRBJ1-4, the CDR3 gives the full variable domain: EADIYQTPRYLVIGTGKKITLECSQTMGHDKMYWYQQDPGMELHLIHYSYGVNSTEKGDLSSESTVSRIRTEHFPLTLESARPSHTSQYLCASSPTFARTTTNEKLFFGSGTQLSVL.

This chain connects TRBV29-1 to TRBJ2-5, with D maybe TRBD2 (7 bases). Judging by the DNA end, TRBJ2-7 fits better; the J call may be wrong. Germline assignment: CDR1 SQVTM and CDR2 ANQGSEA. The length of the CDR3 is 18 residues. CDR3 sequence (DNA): TGCAGCGTTGAGGGAATACGTCGGCAGGGGAGGGGAACCCCCGAGCAGTACTTC. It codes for CSVEGIRRQGRGTPEQYF.

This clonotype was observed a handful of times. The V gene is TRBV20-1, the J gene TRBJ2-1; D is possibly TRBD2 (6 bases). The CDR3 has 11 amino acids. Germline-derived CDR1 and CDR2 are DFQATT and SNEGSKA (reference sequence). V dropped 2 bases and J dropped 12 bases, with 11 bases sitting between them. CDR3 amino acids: CSARSGTPQFF. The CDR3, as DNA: TGCAGTGCTAGATCCGGGACTCCGCAGTTCTTC.

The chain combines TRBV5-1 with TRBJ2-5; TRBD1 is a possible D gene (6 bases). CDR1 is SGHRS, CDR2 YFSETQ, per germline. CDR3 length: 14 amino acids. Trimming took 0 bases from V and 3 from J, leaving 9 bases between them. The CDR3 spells CASSLVGGEETQYF. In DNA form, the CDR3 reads TGCGCCAGCAGCTTGGTAGGGGGTGAAGAGACCCAGTACTTC. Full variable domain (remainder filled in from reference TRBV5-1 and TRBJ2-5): KAGVTQTPRYLIKTRGQQVTLSCSPISGHRSVSWYQQTPGQGLQFLFEYFSETQRNKGNFPGRFSGRQFSNSRSEMNVSTLELGDSALYLCASSLVGGEETQYFGPGTRLLVL.